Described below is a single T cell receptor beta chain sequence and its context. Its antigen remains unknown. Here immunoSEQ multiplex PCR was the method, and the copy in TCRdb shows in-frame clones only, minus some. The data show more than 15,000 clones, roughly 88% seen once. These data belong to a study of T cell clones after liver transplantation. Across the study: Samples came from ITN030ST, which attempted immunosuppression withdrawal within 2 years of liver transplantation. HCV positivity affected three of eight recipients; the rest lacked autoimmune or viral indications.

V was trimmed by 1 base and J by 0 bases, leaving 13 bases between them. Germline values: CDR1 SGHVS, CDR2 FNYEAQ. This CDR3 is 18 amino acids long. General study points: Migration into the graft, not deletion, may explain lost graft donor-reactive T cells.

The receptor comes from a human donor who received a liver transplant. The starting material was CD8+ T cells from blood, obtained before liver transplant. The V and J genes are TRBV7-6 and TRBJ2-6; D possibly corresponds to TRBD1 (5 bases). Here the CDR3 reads CASSLEGPYFSGANVLTF. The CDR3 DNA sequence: TGTGCCAGCAGCTTAGAGGGGCCGTACTTCTCTGGGGCCAACGTCCTGACTTTC.